These T cell receptor beta chains were read from a single sample in a study of cytomegalovirus exposure and HLA in healthy donors. Clones were read by immunoSEQ multiplex PCR, and TCRdb kept only the in-frame ones, dropping some. The table lists 100,000 to 150,000 clones, approximately 82% of them singletons. The sequenced sample was PBMCs. These receptors originate from a boy between 2 and 10 years old in good health and CMV-seronegative. Both conserved end residues are part of each CDR3. The D gene is left open where the match is weak. Clone sizes are given selectively: once, few, many, or a class where the clone is expanded.

>few|TRBV2|TRBJ1-1|NA
TGTGCCAGCAGCGTGATCAGGGTAGCTTTCTTT
CASSVIRVAFF
>NA|TRBV18|TRBJ2-1|NA
TGTGCCAGCTCACCTTACAGCAATGAGCAGTTCTTC
CASSPYSNEQFF
>NA|TRBV6-1|TRBJ2-1|TRBD2
TGTGCCAGCAGACTTAGCGGGGATTACAATGAGCAGTTCTTC
CASRLSGDYNEQFF
>once|TRBV5-5|TRBJ2-3|NA
TGTGCCAGCAGTCCAGGCCCCGGGACTAGCACAGATACGCAGTATTTT
CASSPGPGTSTDTQYF
>NA|TRBV12-5|TRBJ1-2|NA
TGTGCTAGTGCTTTCCCCGATGGCTACACCTTC
CASAFPDGYTF
>NA|TRBV2|TRBJ2-7|TRBD2
TGTGCCAGCAGAAGGCGGGAGGGTCTGAGCTCCTACGAGCAGTACTTC
CASRRREGLSSYEQYF
>NA|TRBV7-3|TRBJ2-1|NA
TGTGCCAGCAGCTTAATAGGAGGGGGGGCCTCAGACAATGAGCAGTTCTTC
CASSLIGGGASDNEQFF
>NA|TRBV29-1|TRBJ1-2|NA
TGCAGCGTTGAGGGACTGGATGGCTACACCTTC
CSVEGLDGYTF
>few|TRBV6-5|TRBJ1-6|NA
TGTGCCAGCAGCCTAGGCTCCTATAATTCACCCCTCCACTTT
CASSLGSYNSPLHF
>few|TRBV2|TRBJ2-3|TRBD1
TGTGCCAGCAGTCCGCGAGGACAGGGAATCATGGGAGGTACGCAGTATTTT
CASSPRGQGIMGGTQYF
>NA|TRBV7-8|TRBJ1-1|NA
TGTGCCAGCAGCTTAGATGAGGGTCGGGACACTGAAGCTTTCTTT
CASSLDEGRDTEAFF
>NA|TRBV6-1|TRBJ2-1|NA
TGTGCCAGCAGTGAAGCGACCAGCGGTGCCTACAATGAGCAGTTCTTC
CASSEATSGAYNEQFF
>NA|TRBV4-1|TRBJ2-3|NA
TGCGCCAGCAGCCAAGATAGCTTGAACACAGATACGCAGTATTTT
CASSQDSLNTDTQYF
>NA|TRBV6-5|TRBJ1-1|NA
TGTGCCAGCAGTTTACACCGGGCGGAGGGCACTGAAGCTTTCTTT
CASSLHRAEGTEAFF
>few|TRBV6-6|TRBJ1-1|TRBD1
TGTGCCAGCAGTCTTAGTCCCGGGACAGGGAACACTGAAGCTTTCTTT
CASSLSPGTGNTEAFF
>NA|TRBV4-3|TRBJ2-7|NA
TGCGCCAGCAGCCAACCAGGGTCCTACGAGCAGTACTTC
CASSQPGSYEQYF
>NA|TRBV21-1|TRBJ1-1|NA
TGTGCCAGCAGCAAAGGTCCAGACAGGGGGTGGAACACTGAAGCTTTCTTT
CASSKGPDRGWNTEAFF
>NA|TRBV19|TRBJ2-2|NA
TGTGCCAGTAGTATACAGGGGAACACCGGGGAGCTGTTTTTT
CASSIQGNTGELFF
>NA|TRBV15|TRBJ2-3|TRBD2
TGTGCCACTGGGACTAGAGAAGATACGCAGTATTTT
CATGTREDTQYF
>NA|TRBV4-1|TRBJ2-1|NA
TGCGCCAGCAGCCATGACTCTACTGAGCAGTTCTTC
CASSHDSTEQFF
>NA|TRBV7-9|TRBJ2-2|TRBD2
TGTGCCAGCAGCCGAGCGGGAGGGCCTGACACCGGGGAGCTGTTTTTT
CASSRAGGPDTGELFF
>once|TRBV7-2|TRBJ2-1|NA
TGTGCCAGCAGCTTAGTCGACCGGAGCTCCTACAATGAGCAGTTCTTC
CASSLVDRSSYNEQFF
>NA|TRBV7-9|TRBJ2-1|NA
TGTGCCAGCAGCTTAGTACACTCGGGGAAGAATGAGCAGTTCTTC
CASSLVHSGKNEQFF
>NA|TRBV9|TRBJ1-1|NA
TGTGCCAGCAGCGTATTGACGACTACGAGCACTGAAGCTTTCTTT
CASSVLTTTSTEAFF
>NA|TRBV27|TRBJ1-1|NA
TGTGCCAGCAGTTTTGGTCCGATCGGCACTGAAGCTTTCTTT
CASSFGPIGTEAFF
>NA|TRBV7-2|TRBJ1-4|NA
TGTGCCAGCAGCTTAGCGGCAGGGGAACGGGAAAAACTGTTTTTT
CASSLAAGEREKLFF
>NA|TRBV19|TRBJ1-4|NA
TGTGCCAGTAGTCATTGGGGGACGGGGGTTAATGAAAAACTGTTTTTT
CASSHWGTGVNEKLFF
>NA|TRBV7-9|TRBJ2-1|NA
TGTGCCAGCAGCCTTATCGTTAATGAGCAGTTCTTC
CASSLIVNEQFF
>NA|TRBV27|TRBJ2-1|NA
TGTGCCAGCTGGAAACGGGGCAATGAGCAGTTCTTC
CASWKRGNEQFF
>NA|TRBV9|TRBJ2-5|NA
TGTGCCAGCAGCGTAGAGGACAATCAAGAGACCCAGTACTTC
CASSVEDNQETQYF
>NA|TRBV2|TRBJ1-1|NA
TGTGCCAGCAGTGACTGGACTGGAGAAGCTTTCTTT
CASSDWTGEAFF
>few|TRBV6-5|TRBJ1-1|TRBD1
TGTGCCAGCTGGGAGGACAGGGGGAACACTGAAGCTTTCTTT
CASWEDRGNTEAFF
>few|TRBV4-2|TRBJ2-5|TRBD2
TGTGCCAGCAGCCAAGGGCTAGCGGGGCTCCAAGAGACCCAGTACTTC
CASSQGLAGLQETQYF
>NA|TRBV7-8|TRBJ2-1|TRBD2
TGTGCCAGCAGCATTACTAGCGGGAGACCCTACAATGAGCAGTTCTTC
CASSITSGRPYNEQFF
>NA|TRBV5-1|TRBJ2-1|TRBD2
TGCGCCAGCAACAGTCGGGCGGGGGGGCCTTCCTACAATGAGCAGTTCTTC
CASNSRAGGPSYNEQFF
>NA|TRBV21-1|TRBJ2-2|NA
TGTGCCAGCAGCATTCGCAGGGGCGGGGGCGGGGAGCTGTTTTTT
CASSIRRGGGGELFF
>NA|TRBV7-9|TRBJ1-1|NA
TGTGCCAGCAGCTTCGGGACATGTGAAGCTTTCTTT
CASSFGTCEAFF
>NA|TRBV6-5|TRBJ1-5|TRBD1
TGTGCCAGCAGTTCGACAGGGGGCAATCAGCCCCAGCATTTT
CASSSTGGNQPQHF
>once|TRBV5-1|TRBJ1-2|TRBD1
TGCGCCAGCAGCTTGGCCGGGGGGACAGGCGACTATGGCTACACCTTC
CASSLAGGTGDYGYTF
>once|TRBV7-3|TRBJ1-1|NA
TGTGCCAGCAGCATGACACCTGCGAACACTGAAGCTTTCTTT
CASSMTPANTEAFF
>NA|TRBV4-1|TRBJ2-1|TRBD2
TGCGCCAGCAGCCTTAGACTAGCGGAATTAGACAATGAGCAGTTCTTC
CASSLRLAELDNEQFF
>NA|TRBV6-5|TRBJ2-7|NA
TGTGCCAGCAGTTACTCGGGCAGTTACGAGCAGTACTTC
CASSYSGSYEQYF
>NA|TRBV2|TRBJ1-5|NA
TGTGCCAGCAACAGAGATAGCAATCAGCCCCAGCATTTT
CASNRDSNQPQHF
>NA|TRBV5-4|TRBJ1-2|TRBD1
TGTGCCAGCAGTCGGGACAGAGACCTCTATGGCTACACCTTC
CASSRDRDLYGYTF
>NA|TRBV2|TRBJ1-2|NA
TGTGCCAGGCTGAAACCTGGGACACTTAATAACTATGGCTACACCTTC
CARLKPGTLNNYGYTF
>NA|TRBV7-2|TRBJ1-5|TRBD1
TGTGCCAGCAGCCCCGAAGGGGGCGGCAATCAGCCCCAGCATTTT
CASSPEGGGNQPQHF